The 8 T cell receptor beta chains below all came from one sample that was sequenced in a study of T-cell reconstitution after alpha-beta-depleted transplantation in children. Researchers prepared the TCRbeta library using unique molecular identifiers, the study reports. TCRdb used MiXCR to reprocess the PCR reads, holding one entry per CDR3 protein. The repertoire has hundreds of thousands of distinct CDR3 sequences, about 26% of them found once; the top ten carry less than 3.5%. The input for sequencing was PBMCs, taken before TCRalphabeta/CD19-depleted stem cell transplant. The origin of the receptors is a girl aged 2 to 9 with Fanconi anemia, due to receive a stem cell transplant.

The V gene is TRBV7-8, the J gene TRBJ2-1, with D uncertain. Between the trimmed V and J ends, which lost 1 base and 1 base, there was a span of 11 bases. The CDR3 spans 16 residues. Germline-derived CDR1 and CDR2 are SGHVS and FQNEAQ. CDR3 residues: CASSLVRASSYNEQFF. The CDR3 DNA follows: TGTGCCAGCAGCTTAGTACGGGCCTCTTCCTACAATGAGCAGTTCTTC.

This clonotype came up many times. V is TRBV15 and J is TRBJ1-2; 7 bases match TRBD1. V lost 0 bases to trimming and J lost 3 bases; unmatched junction nucleotides: 10. CDR1 LNHNV and CDR2 YYDKDF come from the germline V gene (reference sequence). The CDR3 contains 17 residues. CDR3 loop: CATSRDPPFTGDYGYTF. The CDR3 DNA is TGTGCCACCAGCAGAGATCCTCCCTTTACAGGGGACTATGGCTACACCTTC.

This clonotype has ten or more counts. V is TRBV24-1 and J is TRBJ1-5; D is unclear. This CDR3 comprises 16 residues. The germline V and J ends were trimmed by 4 bases and 0 bases, with 12 bases remaining between them. The germline gives CDR1 KGHDR, CDR2 SFDVKD. CDR3 sequence: CATSEGGFSSNQPQHF. For the CDR3, the DNA is TGTGCCACCAGTGAGGGAGGATTCTCTAGCAATCAGCCCCAGCATTTT.

The sample holds many counts of this clonotype. The chain couples TRBV25-1 to TRBJ2-5; D remains unclear. V lost 3 bases to trimming and J lost 5 bases, with 7 bases between them. Germline-derived CDR1 and CDR2 are MGHDK and SYGVNS. There are 12 residues in the CDR3. The DNA of the CDR3 is TGTGCCAGCAGTGACGGGCGGGAGACCCAGTACTTC. This codes for CASSDGRETQYF.

This chain joins TRBV2 and TRBJ2-7; 8 bases are shared with TRBD1. Germline V gives CDR1 SNHLY, CDR2 FYNNEI. V was clipped by 4 bases and J by 2 bases; unmatched bases: 7. The CDR3 has 15 residues. The CDR3 DNA reads TGTGCCAGCAGTGGAACGGACAGGGCTACCTACGAGCAGTACTTC. Protein sequence: CASSGTDRATYEQYF.

V is TRBV29-1 and J is TRBJ2-3; 10 bases are shared with TRBD2. V was clipped by 7 bases and J by 3 bases; unmatched bases: 28. The CDR3 length is 21 residues. Germline V CDR1 and CDR2: SQVTM, ANQGSEA. The CDR3 region has the DNA TGCAGCGCCATCTTACAAGACAGGGTATGGAGCGGGGGGGCCTGGACAGATACGCAGTATTTT. Translating gives CSAILQDRVWSGGAWTDTQYF.

V is TRBV5-1 and J is TRBJ1-5, with D unclear. V shed 0 bases and J shed 2 bases, with 12 bases lying between them. Germline V lookup: CDR1 SGHRS, CDR2 YFSETQ. The CDR3 has 16 amino acids. CDR3 coding DNA: TGCGCCAGCAGCTTGGGAACACGAACGGGCAATCAGCCCCAGCATTTT. It specifies CASSLGTRTGNQPQHF.

This sequence joins TRBV2 and TRBJ2-1; perhaps TRBD2 as D (6 bases). Trimming left V 5 bases short and J 5 bases short, with 13 bases between. CDR3 length: 14 residues. Germline CDR1 is SNHLY and CDR2 is FYNNEI. The CDR3 region has the DNA TGTGCCAGCAGTTACTCGGGGGTAAACAATGAGCAGTTCTTC. Encoded protein: CASSYSGVNNEQFF.